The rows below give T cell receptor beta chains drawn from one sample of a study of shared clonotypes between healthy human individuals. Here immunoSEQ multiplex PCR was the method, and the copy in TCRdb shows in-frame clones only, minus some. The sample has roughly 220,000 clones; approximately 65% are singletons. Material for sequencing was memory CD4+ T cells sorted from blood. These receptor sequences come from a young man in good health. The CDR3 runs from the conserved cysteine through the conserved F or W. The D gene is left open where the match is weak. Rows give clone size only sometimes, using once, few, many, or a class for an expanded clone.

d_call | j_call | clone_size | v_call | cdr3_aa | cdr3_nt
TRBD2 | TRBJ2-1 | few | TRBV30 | CAWTGLADNEQFF | TGTGCCTGGACCGGACTAGCGGACAATGAGCAGTTCTTC
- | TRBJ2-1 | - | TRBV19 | CASSRNYNEQFF | TGTGCCAGTAGTCGGAATTACAATGAGCAGTTCTTC
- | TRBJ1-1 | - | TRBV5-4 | CASSPPEARKNTEAFF | TGTGCCAGCAGCCCGCCAGAAGCCAGAAAGAACACTGAAGCTTTCTTT
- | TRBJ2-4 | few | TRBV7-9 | CASSFDSTVKNIQYF | TGTGCCAGCAGCTTCGACTCGACAGTGAAAAACATTCAGTACTTC
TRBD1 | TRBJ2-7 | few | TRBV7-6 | CASSQPGTGREQYF | TGTGCCAGCAGCCAACCTGGGACAGGGCGCGAGCAGTACTTC
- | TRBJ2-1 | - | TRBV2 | CASQLDSGEQFF | TGTGCCAGCCAGTTAGATTCAGGGGAGCAGTTCTTC
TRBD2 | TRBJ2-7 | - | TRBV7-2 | CASSFSSGSHYEQYF | TGTGCCAGCAGCTTCTCAAGCGGGAGCCATTACGAGCAGTACTTC
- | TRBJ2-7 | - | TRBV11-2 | CASSPNFFTSEQYF | TGTGCCAGCAGCCCTAACTTTTTCACCTCCGAGCAGTACTTC
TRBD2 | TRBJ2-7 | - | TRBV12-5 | CASGLCLAGVCEQYF | TGTGCTAGTGGTTTGTGTCTAGCGGGAGTGTGTGAGCAGTACTTC
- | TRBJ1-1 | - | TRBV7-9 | CASLNYAEAFF | TGTGCCAGCCTCAATTACGCTGAAGCTTTCTTT
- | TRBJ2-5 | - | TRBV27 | CASSLLKGGVQYF | TGTGCCAGCAGTTTACTAAAAGGGGGGGTCCAGTACTTC
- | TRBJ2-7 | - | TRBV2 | CASSGGVAGEQYF | TGTGCCAGCAGCGGGGGCGTCGCAGGCGAGCAGTACTTC
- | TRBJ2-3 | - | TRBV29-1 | CSVGKGLGTDTQYF | TGCAGCGTTGGGAAGGGGCTGGGCACAGATACGCAGTATTTT
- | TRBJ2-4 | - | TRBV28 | CASRVTGFGKNIQYF | TGTGCCAGCAGGGTCACAGGGTTTGGCAAAAACATTCAGTACTTC
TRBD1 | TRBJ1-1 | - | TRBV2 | CASSETGQLTFF | TGTGCCAGCAGCGAAACGGGACAGCTGACTTTCTTT
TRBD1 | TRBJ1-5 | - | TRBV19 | CASSMDRVQPQHF | TGTGCCAGTAGTATGGACAGGGTTCAGCCCCAGCATTTT
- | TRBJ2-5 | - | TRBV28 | CASSLGGPLDSQYF | TGTGCCAGCAGTTTAGGGGGTCCCCTGGATTCCCAGTACTTC
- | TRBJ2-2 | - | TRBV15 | CATSRLTKNTGELFF | TGTGCCACCAGCAGACTCACTAAGAACACCGGGGAGCTGTTTTTT
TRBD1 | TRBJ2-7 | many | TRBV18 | CASSPGTARGEQYF | TGTGCCAGCTCACCCGGGACAGCAAGGGGTGAGCAGTACTTC
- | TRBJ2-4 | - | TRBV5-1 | CASRSALGLAKNIQYF | TGCGCCAGCAGATCTGCTCTGGGGTTAGCCAAAAACATTCAGTACTTC
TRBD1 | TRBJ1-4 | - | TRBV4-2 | CASSLVNRGRRGSEKLFF | TGTGCCAGCAGCCTCGTGAACAGGGGGCGACGGGGCAGTGAAAAACTGTTTTTT
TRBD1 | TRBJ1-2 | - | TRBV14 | CASSQVSDRDYGYTF | TGTGCCAGCAGCCAAGTCTCGGACAGGGACTATGGCTACACCTTC
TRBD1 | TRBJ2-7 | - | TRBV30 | CAWSNRGLKEQYF | TGTGCCTGGAGCAACAGGGGGTTAAAAGAGCAGTACTTC
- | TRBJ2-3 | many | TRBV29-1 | CSVAPWQVERSTDTQYF | TGCAGCGTTGCCCCCTGGCAGGTAGAGCGGAGCACAGATACGCAGTATTTT
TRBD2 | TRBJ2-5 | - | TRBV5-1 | CASSMGLAGVETQYF | TGCGCCAGCAGCATGGGACTAGCGGGAGTGGAGACCCAGTACTTC
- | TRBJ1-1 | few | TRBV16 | CASSQSRTEAFF | TGTGCCAGCAGCCAATCCCGGACAGAAGCTTTCTTT
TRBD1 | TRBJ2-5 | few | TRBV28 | CASGTGMRETQYF | TGTGCCAGCGGGACAGGGATGCGAGAGACCCAGTACTTC
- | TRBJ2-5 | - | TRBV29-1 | CSVSWGANYQETQYF | TGCAGCGTTAGCTGGGGGGCGAACTACCAAGAGACCCAGTACTTC
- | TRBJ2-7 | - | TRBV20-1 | CSAMAGQYF | TGCAGTGCTATGGCTGGGCAGTACTTC
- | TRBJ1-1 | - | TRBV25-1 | CASRGDGTEAFF | TGTGCCAGCAGGGGTGATGGCACTGAAGCTTTCTTT
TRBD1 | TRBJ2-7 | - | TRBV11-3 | CASSSRGQGRNEQYF | TGTGCCAGCAGCTCAAGGGGGCAGGGGCGTAACGAGCAGTACTTC
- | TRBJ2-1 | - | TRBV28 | CASSSQRAHSYNEQFF | TGTGCCAGCAGCTCCCAGCGGGCGCACTCCTACAATGAGCAGTTCTTC
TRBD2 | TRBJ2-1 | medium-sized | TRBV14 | CASSQGGVRGRSSYNEQFF | TGTGCCAGCAGCCAGGGAGGGGTGCGCGGGAGGAGCTCCTACAATGAGCAGTTCTTC
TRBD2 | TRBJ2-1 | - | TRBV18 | CASSTGEGLNEQFF | TGTGCCAGCTCAACGGGGGAGGGCCTAAATGAGCAGTTCTTC
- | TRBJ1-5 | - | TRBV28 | CASSPFAGSNQPQHF | TGTGCCAGCAGTCCCTTTGCTGGGAGCAATCAGCCCCAGCATTTT
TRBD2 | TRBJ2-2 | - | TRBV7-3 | CASSFSSGKTGELFF | TGTGCCAGCAGCTTTTCTAGCGGGAAGACCGGGGAGCTGTTTTTT
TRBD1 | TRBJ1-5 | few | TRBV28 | CASSLAGTGVRRANQPQHF | TGTGCCAGCAGTCTAGCCGGGACAGGGGTTCGTAGGGCCAATCAGCCCCAGCATTTT
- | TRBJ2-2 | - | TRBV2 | CASREGPYTGELFF | TGTGCCAGCAGAGAAGGACCCTACACCGGGGAGCTGTTTTTT
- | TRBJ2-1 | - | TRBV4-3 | CASSQDPTSGQFF | TGCGCCAGCAGCCAAGATCCTACTAGTGGGCAGTTCTTC
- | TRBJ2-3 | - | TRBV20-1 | CSCRGTDTQYF | TGCAGTTGTCGGGGCACAGATACGCAGTATTTT
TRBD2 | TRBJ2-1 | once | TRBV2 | CASSEGTSGYNEQFF | TGTGCCAGCAGTGAAGGGACTAGCGGGTACAATGAGCAGTTCTTC
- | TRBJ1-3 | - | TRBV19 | CASSIRRSPHTIYF | TGTGCCAGTAGTATCCGGCGGAGTCCGCACACCATATATTTT
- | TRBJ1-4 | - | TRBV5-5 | CASSLIGTEKLFF | TGTGCCAGCAGCTTAATAGGCACTGAAAAACTGTTTTTT
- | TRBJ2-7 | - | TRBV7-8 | CASSPRTAAYEQYF | TGTGCCAGCAGCCCGAGGACAGCAGCCTACGAGCAGTACTTC
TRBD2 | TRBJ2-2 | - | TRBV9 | CASSALGRAGELFF | TGTGCCAGCAGTGCCCTAGGGAGGGCCGGGGAGCTGTTTTTT
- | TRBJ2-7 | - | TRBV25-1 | CASSDPAGWYEQYF | TGTGCCAGCAGTGACCCGGCAGGATGGTACGAGCAGTACTTC
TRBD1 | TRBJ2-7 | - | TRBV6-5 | CASSTGAAYEQYF | TGTGCCAGCAGTACAGGGGCGGCCTACGAGCAGTACTTC
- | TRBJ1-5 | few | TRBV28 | CASTQGPNQPQHF | TGTGCCAGCACACAGGGCCCTAATCAGCCCCAGCATTTT
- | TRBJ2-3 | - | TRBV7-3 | CATSASTGFSTDTQYF | TGTGCCACATCGGCCTCAACAGGGTTTAGCACAGATACGCAGTATTTT
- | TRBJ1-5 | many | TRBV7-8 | CASSLAGDQPQHF | TGTGCCAGCAGCTTAGCGGGGGATCAGCCCCAGCATTTT
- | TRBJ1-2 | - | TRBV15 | CATSRDSGRDGYTF | TGTGCCACCAGCAGAGATTCGGGGAGGGACGGCTACACCTTC
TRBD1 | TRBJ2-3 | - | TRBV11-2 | CASSRTGFGTDTQYF | TGTGCCAGCAGCCGGACAGGGTTCGGCACAGATACGCAGTATTTT